The 9 T cell receptor beta chains presented below share a single source sample, sequenced in a study of response to subunit inactivated influenza vaccine (dated by TCRdb to the late 2010s). Receptor libraries were prepared by RT-PCR. Instrument used: Illumina HiSeq 2500. The public reads were reprocessed in TCRdb via fastp at Q25 and MiXCR, keeping in-frame beta chains. Every distinct CDR3 protein forms one entry, paired with its most common genes and DNA. The sample table shows more than 700,000 distinct CDR3 sequences, and 21% are seen once. Clones ranked in the top ten supply roughly a tenth of the sample. The sample consisted of PBMCs from blood, taken less than 6 days after vaccination. The receptors were gathered from a man over 45 who received an inactivated influenza vaccine. Donor details come from another sample of the same person, matched by shared clones.

This clonotype was picked up a small number of times. The rearrangement joins TRBV7-9 to TRBJ1-2; tentatively, D is TRBD1 (5 bases). Between the trimmed V and J ends, which lost 4 bases and 4 bases, there was a span of 19 bases. Germline CDR1 reads SEHNR; CDR2 reads FQNEAQ (reference sequence). CDR3 size: 16 residues. The CDR3 DNA is TGTGCCAGCAGCTCCACAGTGGCAGGCCAGGGCTATGGCTACACCTTC. This translates into CASSSTVAGQGYGYTF.

This clonotype was counted a few times. V is TRBV20-1 and J is TRBJ2-1; either TRBD1 or TRBD2 may supply D (6 bases each). Germline assignment: CDR1 DFQATT and CDR2 SNEGSKA (reference sequence). The CDR3 totals 13 residues. V shed 5 bases and J shed 2 bases, with 10 bases lying between them. CDR3 nucleotide sequence: TGCAGTGCTGGAGGGGGGACCTACAATGAGCAGTTCTTC. This gives the protein CSAGGGTYNEQFF.

This clonotype has ten or more counts. The chain carries TRBV9 and TRBJ2-5; D remains ambiguous. CDR3 length: 13 amino acids. Germline CDR1 SGDLS, CDR2 YYNGEE. V shed 0 bases and J shed 2 bases, with 5 bases lying between them. CDR3 DNA: TGTGCCAGCAGCGTAGCGGTACAAGAGACCCAGTACTTC. Its translation is CASSVAVQETQYF. Variable domain in full (rest from reference TRBV9 and TRBJ2-5): DSGVTQTPKHLITATGQRVTLRCSPRSGDLSVYWYQQSLDQGLQFLIQYYNGEERAKGNILERFSAQQFPDLHSELNLSSLELGDSALYFCASSVAVQETQYFGPGTRLLVL.

The chain uses TRBV18 and TRBJ1-2, with 7 bases aligning to TRBD1. The CDR3 loop spans 14 amino acids. V shed 8 bases, J shed 4 bases, and the junction held 10 bases outside the gene matches. The V gene's germline CDR1 is KGHSH and CDR2 LQKENI. The CDR3: CASARGQQGYGYTF. CDR3 DNA: TGTGCCAGCGCGAGGGGGCAACAGGGCTATGGCTACACCTTC.

This clonotype occurred a few times. V is TRBV20-1 and J is TRBJ2-3, with 13 bases identical to TRBD2. V trimming: 1 base; J trimming: 4 bases; junction bases outside the gene matches: 11. Per the germline V gene, CDR1 is DFQATT and CDR2 is SNEGSKA (reference sequence). This CDR3 has 18 residues. This chain's CDR3 is CSARVTPGLAGVSDTQYF. The CDR3 DNA sequence: TGCAGTGCTAGAGTTACTCCCGGACTAGCGGGAGTATCAGATACGCAGTATTTT.

This clonotype was recorded at least ten times. This sequence joins TRBV7-2 and TRBJ2-7; 15 nucleotides agree with TRBD2. The germline V gene encodes CDR1 SGHTA and CDR2 FQGNSA. The V and J ends lost 6 bases and 6 bases, in that order; junction bases with no gene match: 6. The CDR3 is 15 residues long. The CDR3 here is CASSWTSGGASEQYF. CDR3 nucleotide sequence: TGTGCCAGCAGTTGGACTAGCGGGGGGGCCAGCGAGCAGTACTTC.

V gene TRBV28 combines with J gene TRBJ2-3, with 13 bases lining up with TRBD2. Germline CDR1 and CDR2: MDHEN and SYDVKM. Germline trimming cut 6 bases from V and 4 bases from J; bases unmatched to any gene: 4. CDR3 length: 15 amino acids. CDR3 residues: CASRGTSGISDTQYF. In DNA, the CDR3 is TGTGCCAGCAGGGGGACTAGCGGGATCTCAGATACGCAGTATTTT.

The V call is TRBV9, the J call TRBJ2-1, with D possibly called TRBD1 or TRBD2 (5 bases each). CDR1 SGDLS and CDR2 YYNGEE come from the germline V gene. Trimming stripped 3 bases from V and 8 bases from J, with 12 bases between. The CDR3 runs 13 residues. The CDR3 protein is CASSGTGRDEQFF. DNA for the CDR3: TGTGCCAGCAGCGGGACGGGGCGCGATGAGCAGTTCTTC.

This sequence joins TRBV6-2 or TRBV6-3 and TRBJ2-7, with 8 bases that match TRBD2. V dropped 2 bases and J dropped 0; count of bases not matched to a gene: 6. The CDR3 has 16 residues. From germline, CDR1 is MNHEY and CDR2 SVGEGT. The CDR3 region has the DNA TGTGCCAGCAGTTACCCCAGCGGGGGCCCCTCCTACGAGCAGTACTTC. Residues: CASSYPSGGPSYEQYF.